This T cell receptor beta chain was sequenced during a study of blood T cell repertoires in COVID-19. Overall study context: The origin of the acute and convalescent COVID-19 samples was the United States, Italy and Spain.

The repertoire was sequenced with immunoSEQ multiplex PCR; TCRdb's copy has only in-frame clones and lacks some. The repertoire holds over 200,000 clones, with 75% to 90% as singletons. The V gene lost 7 bases and the J gene lost 6 bases, with 16 bases spanning the gap. CDR1 and CDR2 (germline): SEHNR, FQNEAQ (reference sequence). The CDR3 consists of 14 residues. The sequenced sample was peripheral blood. The receptor's source is a young man with COVID-19, enrolled during active disease. This chain uses TRBV7-9 with TRBJ1-5; D may be TRBD1 (5 bases). The DNA for the CDR3 is TGTGCCAGCACAGGGAATAGGGGCGGTCAGCCCCAGCATTTT. It codes for CASTGNRGGQPQHF.